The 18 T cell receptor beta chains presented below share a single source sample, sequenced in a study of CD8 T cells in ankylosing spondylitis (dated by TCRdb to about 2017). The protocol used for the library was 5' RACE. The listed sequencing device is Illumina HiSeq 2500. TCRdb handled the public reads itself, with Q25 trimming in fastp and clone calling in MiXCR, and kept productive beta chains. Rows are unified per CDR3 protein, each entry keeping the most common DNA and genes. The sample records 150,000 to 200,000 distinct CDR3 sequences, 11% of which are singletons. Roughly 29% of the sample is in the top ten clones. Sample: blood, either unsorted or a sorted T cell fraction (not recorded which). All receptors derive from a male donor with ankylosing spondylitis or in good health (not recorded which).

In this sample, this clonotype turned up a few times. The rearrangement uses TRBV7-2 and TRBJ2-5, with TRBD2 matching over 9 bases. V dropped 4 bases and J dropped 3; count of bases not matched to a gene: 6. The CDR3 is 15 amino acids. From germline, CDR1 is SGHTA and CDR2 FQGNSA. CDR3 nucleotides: TGTGCCAGCAGCTCTAGCGGGGCAGTAAAAGAGACCCAGTACTTC. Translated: CASSSSGAVKETQYF.

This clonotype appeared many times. The CDR3 spells CASSAKTGLAGGLGYEQYF. As DNA, the CDR3 is TGTGCCAGCAGCGCAAAGACGGGACTAGCGGGGGGGCTGGGATACGAGCAGTACTTC. The chain combines TRBV21-1 with TRBJ2-7; TRBD2 is the table's D call and was not checked against the DNA. TRBV21-1 is tagged as a pseudogene. CDR3 size: 19 residues.

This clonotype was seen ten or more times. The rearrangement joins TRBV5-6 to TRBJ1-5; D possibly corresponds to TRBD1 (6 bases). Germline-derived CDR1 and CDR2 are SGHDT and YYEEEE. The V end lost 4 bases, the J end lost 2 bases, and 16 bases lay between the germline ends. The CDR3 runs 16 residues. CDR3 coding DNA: TGTGCCAGCAGCCGATATCAGGGGCAGGGCAATCAGCCCCAGCATTTT. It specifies CASSRYQGQGNQPQHF.

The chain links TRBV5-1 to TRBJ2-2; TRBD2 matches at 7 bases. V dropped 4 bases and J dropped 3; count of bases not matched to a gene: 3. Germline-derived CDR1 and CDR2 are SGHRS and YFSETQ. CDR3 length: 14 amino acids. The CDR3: CASSRRGDTGELFF. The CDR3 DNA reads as TGCGCCAGCAGCCGACGGGGGGACACCGGGGAGCTGTTTTTT.

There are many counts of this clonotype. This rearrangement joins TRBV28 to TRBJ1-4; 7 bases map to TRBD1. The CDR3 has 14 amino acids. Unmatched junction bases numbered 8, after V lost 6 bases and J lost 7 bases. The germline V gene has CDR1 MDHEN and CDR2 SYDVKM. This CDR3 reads CASSLGGSSEKLFF. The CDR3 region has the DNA TGTGCCAGCAGCCTAGGGGGCTCGAGTGAAAAACTGTTTTTT.

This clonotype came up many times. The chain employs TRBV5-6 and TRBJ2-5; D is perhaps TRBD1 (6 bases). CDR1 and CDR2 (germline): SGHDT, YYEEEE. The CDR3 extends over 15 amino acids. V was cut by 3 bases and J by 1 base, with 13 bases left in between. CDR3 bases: TGTGCCAGCAGCTCGGATAGGGACATCCAAGAGACCCAGTACTTC. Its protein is CASSSDRDIQETQYF.

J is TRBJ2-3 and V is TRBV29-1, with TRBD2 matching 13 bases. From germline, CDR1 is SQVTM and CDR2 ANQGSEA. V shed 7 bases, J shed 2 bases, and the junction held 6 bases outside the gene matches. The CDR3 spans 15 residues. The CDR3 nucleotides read TGCAGCGCCCGGACTAGCGGGGGATACACAGATACGCAGTATTTT. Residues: CSARTSGGYTDTQYF.

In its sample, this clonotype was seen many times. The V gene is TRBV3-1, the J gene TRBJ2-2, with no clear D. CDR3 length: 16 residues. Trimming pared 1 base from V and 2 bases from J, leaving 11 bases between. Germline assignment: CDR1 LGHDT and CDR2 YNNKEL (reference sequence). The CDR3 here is CASSQVLQANTGELFF. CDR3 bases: TGTGCCAGCAGCCAAGTCTTGCAGGCCAACACCGGGGAGCTGTTTTTT.

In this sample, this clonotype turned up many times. Here the CDR3 reads CASSFPAFF. DNA for the CDR3: TGTGCCAGCAGTTTTCCGGCTTTCTTT. This chain joins TRBV12-3 or TRBV12-4 and TRBJ1-1; no reliable D call. This CDR3 has 9 residues. Trimming removed 3 bases at V and 11 bases at J, with 4 bases between.

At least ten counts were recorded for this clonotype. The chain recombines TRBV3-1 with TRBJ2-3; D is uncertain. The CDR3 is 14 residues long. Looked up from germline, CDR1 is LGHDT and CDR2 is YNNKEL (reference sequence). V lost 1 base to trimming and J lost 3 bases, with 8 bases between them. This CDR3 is CASSQGVGTDTQYF. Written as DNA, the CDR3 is TGTGCCAGCAGCCAAGGGGTGGGAACAGATACGCAGTATTTT.

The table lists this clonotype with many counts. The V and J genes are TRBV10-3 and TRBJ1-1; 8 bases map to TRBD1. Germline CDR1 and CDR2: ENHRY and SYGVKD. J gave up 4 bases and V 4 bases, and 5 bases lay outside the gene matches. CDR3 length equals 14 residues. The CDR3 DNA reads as TGTGCCATCAGTGGGGACAGGCCCGGCACTGAAGCTTTCTTT. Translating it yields CAISGDRPGTEAFF.

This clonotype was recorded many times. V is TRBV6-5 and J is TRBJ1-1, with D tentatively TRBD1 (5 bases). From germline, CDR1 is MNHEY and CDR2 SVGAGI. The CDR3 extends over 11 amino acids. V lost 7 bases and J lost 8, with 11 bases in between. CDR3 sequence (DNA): TGTGCCAGCACGGGGGGGGGAGAAGCTTTCTTT. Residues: CASTGGGEAFF.

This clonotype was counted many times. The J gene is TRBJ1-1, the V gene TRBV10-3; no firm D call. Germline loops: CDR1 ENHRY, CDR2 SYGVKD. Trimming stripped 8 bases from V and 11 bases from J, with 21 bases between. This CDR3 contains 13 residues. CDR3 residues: CAIGREGVPRAFF. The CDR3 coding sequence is TGTGCCATCGGTCGTGAAGGCGTTCCTCGGGCTTTCTTT.

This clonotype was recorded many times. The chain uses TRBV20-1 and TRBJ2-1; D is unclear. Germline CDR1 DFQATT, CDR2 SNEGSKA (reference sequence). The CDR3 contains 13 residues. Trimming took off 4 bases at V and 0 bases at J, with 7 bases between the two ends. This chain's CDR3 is CSATTSSYNEQFF. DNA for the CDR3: TGCAGTGCTACTACAAGCTCCTACAATGAGCAGTTCTTC.

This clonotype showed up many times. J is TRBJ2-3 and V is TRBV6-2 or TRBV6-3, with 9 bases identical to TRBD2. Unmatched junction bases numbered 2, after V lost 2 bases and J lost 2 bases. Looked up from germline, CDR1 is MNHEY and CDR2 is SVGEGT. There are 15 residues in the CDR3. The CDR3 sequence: CASSYAGGTTDTQYF. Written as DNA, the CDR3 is TGTGCCAGCAGTTACGCGGGAGGGACCACAGATACGCAGTATTTT.

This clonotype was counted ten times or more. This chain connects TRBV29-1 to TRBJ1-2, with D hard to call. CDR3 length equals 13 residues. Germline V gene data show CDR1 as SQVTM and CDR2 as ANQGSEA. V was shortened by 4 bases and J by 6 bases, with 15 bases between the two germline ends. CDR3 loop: CSVVYPGSNGYTF. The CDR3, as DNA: TGCAGCGTTGTTTATCCAGGATCCAATGGCTACACCTTC.

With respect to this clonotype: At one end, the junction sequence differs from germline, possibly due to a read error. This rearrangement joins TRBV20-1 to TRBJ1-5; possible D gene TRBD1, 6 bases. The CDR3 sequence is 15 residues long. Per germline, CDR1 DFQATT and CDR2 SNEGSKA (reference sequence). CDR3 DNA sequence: TGCAGTACTAGGACTGGGGGCGCGATGGCTCAGCCCCAGCATTTT. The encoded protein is CSTRTGGAMAQPQHF.

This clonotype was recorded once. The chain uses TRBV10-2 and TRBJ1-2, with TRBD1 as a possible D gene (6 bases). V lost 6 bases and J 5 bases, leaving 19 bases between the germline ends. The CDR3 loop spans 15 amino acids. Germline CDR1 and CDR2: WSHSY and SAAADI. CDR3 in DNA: TGCGCCAGCAGCCTCACCTTGGACAGCCCATATGGCTACACCTTC. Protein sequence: CASSLTLDSPYGYTF.